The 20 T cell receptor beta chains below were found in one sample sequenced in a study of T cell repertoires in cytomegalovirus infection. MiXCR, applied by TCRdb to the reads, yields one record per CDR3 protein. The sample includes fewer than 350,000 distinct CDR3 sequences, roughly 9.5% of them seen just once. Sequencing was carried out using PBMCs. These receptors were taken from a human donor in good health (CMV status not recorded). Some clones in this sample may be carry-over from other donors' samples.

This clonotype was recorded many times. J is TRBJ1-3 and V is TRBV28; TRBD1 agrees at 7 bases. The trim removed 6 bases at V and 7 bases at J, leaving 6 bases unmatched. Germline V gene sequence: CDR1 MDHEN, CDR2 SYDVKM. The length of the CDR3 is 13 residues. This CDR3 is CASSQDRVNTIYF. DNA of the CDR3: TGTGCCAGCAGCCAAGACAGGGTCAACACCATATATTTT.

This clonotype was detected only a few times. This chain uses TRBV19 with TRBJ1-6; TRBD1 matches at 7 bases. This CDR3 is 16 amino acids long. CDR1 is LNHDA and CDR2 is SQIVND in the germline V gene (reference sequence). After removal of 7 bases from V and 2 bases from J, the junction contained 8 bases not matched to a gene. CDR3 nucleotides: TGTGCCAGTACCGTACAGGGGACTGCCTATAATTCACCCCTCCACTTT. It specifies CASTVQGTAYNSPLHF.

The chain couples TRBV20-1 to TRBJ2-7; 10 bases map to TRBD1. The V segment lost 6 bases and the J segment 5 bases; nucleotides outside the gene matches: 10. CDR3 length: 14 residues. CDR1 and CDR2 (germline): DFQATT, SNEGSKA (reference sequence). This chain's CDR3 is CSAIPGTGADEQYF. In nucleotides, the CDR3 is TGCAGTGCGATTCCGGGGACAGGGGCCGACGAGCAGTACTTC.

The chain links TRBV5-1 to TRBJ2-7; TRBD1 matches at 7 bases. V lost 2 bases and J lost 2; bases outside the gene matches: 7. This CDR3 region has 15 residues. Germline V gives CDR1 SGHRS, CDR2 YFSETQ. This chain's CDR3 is CASSLETGYAYEQYF. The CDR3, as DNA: TGCGCCAGCAGCTTAGAGACAGGGTATGCCTACGAGCAGTACTTC. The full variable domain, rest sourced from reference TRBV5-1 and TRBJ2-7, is KAGVTQTPRYLIKTRGQQVTLSCSPISGHRSVSWYQQTPGQGLQFLFEYFSETQRNKGNFPGRFSGRQFSNSRSEMNVSTLELGDSALYLCASSLETGYAYEQYFGPGTRLTVT.

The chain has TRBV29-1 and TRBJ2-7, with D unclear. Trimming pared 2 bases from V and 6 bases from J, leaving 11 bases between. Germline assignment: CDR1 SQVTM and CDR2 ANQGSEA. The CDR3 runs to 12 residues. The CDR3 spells CSVEYLTGEQYF. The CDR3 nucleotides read TGCAGCGTTGAATATTTAACGGGCGAGCAGTACTTC.

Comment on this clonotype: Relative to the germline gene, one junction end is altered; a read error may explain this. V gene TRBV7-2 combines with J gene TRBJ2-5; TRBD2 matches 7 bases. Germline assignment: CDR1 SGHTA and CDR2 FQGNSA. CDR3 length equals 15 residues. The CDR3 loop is CASTPGGSNRETQSF. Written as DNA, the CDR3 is TGTGCCAGCACCCCCGGCGGGAGTAATCGAGAGACCCAGTCCTTC.

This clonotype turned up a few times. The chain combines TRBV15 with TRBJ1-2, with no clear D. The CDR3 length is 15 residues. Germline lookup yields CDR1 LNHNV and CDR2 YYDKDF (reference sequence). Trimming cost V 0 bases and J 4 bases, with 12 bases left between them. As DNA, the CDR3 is TGTGCCACCAGCAGAGATGGAGGGTTGAGCTATGGCTACACCTTC. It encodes CATSRDGGLSYGYTF.

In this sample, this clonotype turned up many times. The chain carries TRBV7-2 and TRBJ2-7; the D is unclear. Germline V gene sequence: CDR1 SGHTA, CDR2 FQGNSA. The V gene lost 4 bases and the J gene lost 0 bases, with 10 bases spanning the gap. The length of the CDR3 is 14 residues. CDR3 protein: CASSSDSVSYEQYF. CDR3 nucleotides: TGTGCCAGCAGCTCAGACTCAGTCTCCTACGAGCAGTACTTC.

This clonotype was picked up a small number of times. CDR3 region: CASSYTLAGGNEQFF. The CDR3 DNA is TGTGCCAGCAGTTACACACTAGCGGGAGGAAATGAGCAGTTCTTC. The chain couples TRBV6-6 to TRBJ2-1; 12 bases line up with TRBD2. CDR1 is MNHNY, CDR2 SVGAGI, per germline (reference sequence). The CDR3 spans 15 residues. Trimming at V came to 2 bases and at J to 7 bases, leaving 3 bases not matched to a gene.

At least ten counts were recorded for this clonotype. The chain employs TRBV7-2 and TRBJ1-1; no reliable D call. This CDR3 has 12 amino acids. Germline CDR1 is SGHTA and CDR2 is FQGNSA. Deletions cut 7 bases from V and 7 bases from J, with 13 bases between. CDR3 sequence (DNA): TGTGCCAGCAAATACGGTCCACTTGAAGCTTTCTTT. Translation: CASKYGPLEAFF.

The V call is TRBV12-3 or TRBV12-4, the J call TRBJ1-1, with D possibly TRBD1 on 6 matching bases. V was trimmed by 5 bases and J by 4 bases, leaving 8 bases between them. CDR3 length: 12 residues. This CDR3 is CASSPTGTEAFF. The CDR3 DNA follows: TGTGCCAGCAGTCCGACAGGCACTGAAGCTTTCTTT.

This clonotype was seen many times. CDR3 DNA sequence: TGTGCCAGCAGACCCCGACTAGTTGACGAGCAGTACTTC. Translation gives CASRPRLVDEQYF. The chain links TRBV6-1 to TRBJ2-7, with D possibly TRBD2 on 6 matching bases. The CDR3 is made up of 13 amino acids. Germline CDR1 MNHNS, CDR2 SASEGT. Deletions cut 6 bases from V and 5 bases from J, with 14 bases between.

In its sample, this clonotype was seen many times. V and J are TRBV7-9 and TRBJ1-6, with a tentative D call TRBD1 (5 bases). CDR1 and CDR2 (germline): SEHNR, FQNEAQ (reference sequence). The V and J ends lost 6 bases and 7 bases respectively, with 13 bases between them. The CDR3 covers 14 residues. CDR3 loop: CASSNGARNSPLHF. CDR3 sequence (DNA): TGTGCCAGCAGTAATGGGGCCCGAAATTCACCCCTCCACTTT.

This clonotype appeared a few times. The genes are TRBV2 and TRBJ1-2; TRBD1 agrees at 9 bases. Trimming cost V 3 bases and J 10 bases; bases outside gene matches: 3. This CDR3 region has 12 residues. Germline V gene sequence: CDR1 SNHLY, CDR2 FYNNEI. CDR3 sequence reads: CASSDWDRDYTF. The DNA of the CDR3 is TGTGCCAGCAGTGACTGGGACAGGGACTACACCTTC.

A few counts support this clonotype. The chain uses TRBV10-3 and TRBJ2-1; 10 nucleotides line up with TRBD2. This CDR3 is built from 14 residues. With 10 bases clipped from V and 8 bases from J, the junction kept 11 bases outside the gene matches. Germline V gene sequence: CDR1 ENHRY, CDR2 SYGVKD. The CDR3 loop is CATSAGLAIDEQFF. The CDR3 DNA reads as TGTGCCACTTCCGCGGGACTAGCGATCGATGAGCAGTTCTTC.

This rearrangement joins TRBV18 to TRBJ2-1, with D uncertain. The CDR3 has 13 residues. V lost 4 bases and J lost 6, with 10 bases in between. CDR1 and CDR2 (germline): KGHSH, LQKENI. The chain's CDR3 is CASSLVVSNEQFF. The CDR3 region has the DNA TGTGCCAGCTCACTGGTAGTCTCCAATGAGCAGTTCTTC.

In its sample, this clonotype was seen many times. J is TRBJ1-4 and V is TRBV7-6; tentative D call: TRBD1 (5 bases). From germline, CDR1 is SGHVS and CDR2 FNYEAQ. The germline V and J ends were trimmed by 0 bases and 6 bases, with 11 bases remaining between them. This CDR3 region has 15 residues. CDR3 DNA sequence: TGTGCCAGCAGCTTAGCGCTGGGGCAGGATGAAAAACTGTTTTTT. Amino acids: CASSLALGQDEKLFF.

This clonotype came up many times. This chain's CDR3 is CASSLAGTGAAYEQYF. The CDR3 DNA is TGTGCCAGCAGCTTAGCCGGAACTGGGGCGGCCTACGAGCAGTACTTC. V gene TRBV7-2 combines with J gene TRBJ2-7; weak D call: TRBD1 (5 bases). CDR3 length: 16 amino acids. Looked up from germline, CDR1 is SGHTA and CDR2 is FQGNSA. V lost 0 bases to trimming and J lost 2 bases, with 14 bases between them.

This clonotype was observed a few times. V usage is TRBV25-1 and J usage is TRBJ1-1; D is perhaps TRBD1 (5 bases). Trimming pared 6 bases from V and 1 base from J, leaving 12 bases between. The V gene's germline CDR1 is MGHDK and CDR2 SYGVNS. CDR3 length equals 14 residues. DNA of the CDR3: TGTGCCAGCAGACCGGGACGGCAGAACACTGAAGCTTTCTTT. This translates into CASRPGRQNTEAFF. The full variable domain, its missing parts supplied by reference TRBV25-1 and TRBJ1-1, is EADIYQTPRYLVIGTGKKITLECSQTMGHDKMYWYQQDPGMELHLIHYSYGVNSTEKGDLSSESTVSRIRTEHFPLTLESARPSHTSQYLCASRPGRQNTEAFFGQGTRLTVV.

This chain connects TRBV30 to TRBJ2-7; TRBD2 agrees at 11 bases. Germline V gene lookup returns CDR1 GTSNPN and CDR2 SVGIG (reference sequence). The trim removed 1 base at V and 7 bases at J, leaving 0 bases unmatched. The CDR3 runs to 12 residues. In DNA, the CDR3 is TGTGCCTGGAGTGGACTAGCGGGAGAGCAGTACTTC. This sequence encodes CAWSGLAGEQYF.